This is a list of T cell receptor beta chains from one sample in a study of blood T cell repertoires in COVID-19. The repertoire was sequenced with immunoSEQ multiplex PCR; TCRdb's copy has only in-frame clones and lacks some. Among around 300,000 clones listed, 88% were seen once. The sample was PBMCs or T cells enriched from blood (not recorded which). The receptor set was obtained from a woman aged 45-65 years who had recovered from COVID-19. Each CDR3 is given without its conserved first and last residue. The order of the fields is J gene, V gene, CDR3 protein.

j_gene: TRBJ1-2; v_gene: TRBV30; CDR3aa: AWSADRGYYGYT
j_gene: TRBJ1-1; v_gene: TRBV4-2; CDR3aa: ASSPTGDAPLWTEAF
j_gene: TRBJ1-2; v_gene: TRBV2; CDR3aa: ASSQGTGPSGYGYT
j_gene: TRBJ2-7; v_gene: TRBV28; CDR3aa: ASSSTSSGRFYEQY
j_gene: TRBJ1-6; v_gene: TRBV30; CDR3aa: AWSGGDSPLH
j_gene: TRBJ1-1; v_gene: TRBV12-3/TRBV12-4; CDR3aa: ASSWDRDEAF
j_gene: TRBJ1-5; v_gene: TRBV24-1; CDR3aa: ATSESTGMSSQPQH
j_gene: TRBJ2-1; v_gene: TRBV5-4; CDR3aa: ASSSFSGSIYEQF
j_gene: TRBJ2-2; v_gene: TRBV19; CDR3aa: ASSKRQGWTGELF
j_gene: TRBJ1-6; v_gene: TRBV7-2; CDR3aa: ASSPGGGGNSPLH